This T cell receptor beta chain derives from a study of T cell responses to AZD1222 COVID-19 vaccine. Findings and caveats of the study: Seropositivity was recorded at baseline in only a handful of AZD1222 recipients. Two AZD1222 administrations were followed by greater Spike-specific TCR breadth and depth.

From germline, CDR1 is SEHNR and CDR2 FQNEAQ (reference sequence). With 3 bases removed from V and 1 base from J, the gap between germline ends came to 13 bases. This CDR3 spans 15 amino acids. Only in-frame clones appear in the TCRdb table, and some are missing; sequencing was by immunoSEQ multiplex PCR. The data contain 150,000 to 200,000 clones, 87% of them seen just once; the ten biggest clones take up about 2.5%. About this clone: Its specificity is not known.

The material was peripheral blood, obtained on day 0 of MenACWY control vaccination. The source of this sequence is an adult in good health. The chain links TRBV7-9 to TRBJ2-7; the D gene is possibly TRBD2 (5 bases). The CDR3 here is CASSLDGEPSYEQYF. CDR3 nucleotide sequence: TGTGCCAGCAGCTTGGACGGGGAGCCGTCCTACGAGCAGTACTTC. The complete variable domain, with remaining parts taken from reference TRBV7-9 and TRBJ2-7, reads DTGVSQNPRHKITKRGQNVTFRCDPISEHNRLYWYRQTLGQGPEFLTYFQNEAQLEKSRLLSDRFSAERPKGSFSTLEIQRTEQGDSAMYLCASSLDGEPSYEQYFGPGTRLTVT.